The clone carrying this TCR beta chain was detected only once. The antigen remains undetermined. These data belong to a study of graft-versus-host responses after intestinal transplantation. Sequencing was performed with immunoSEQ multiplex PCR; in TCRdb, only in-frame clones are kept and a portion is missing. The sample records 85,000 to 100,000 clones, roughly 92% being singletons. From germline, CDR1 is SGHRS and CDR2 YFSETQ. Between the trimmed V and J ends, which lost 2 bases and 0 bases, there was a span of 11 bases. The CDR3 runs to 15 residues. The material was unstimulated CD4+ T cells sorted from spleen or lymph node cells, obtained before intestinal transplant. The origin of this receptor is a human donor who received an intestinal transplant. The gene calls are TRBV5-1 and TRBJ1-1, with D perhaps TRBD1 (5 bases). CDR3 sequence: CASSFRAAMNTEAFF. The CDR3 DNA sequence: TGCGCCAGCAGCTTCAGGGCGGCGATGAACACTGAAGCTTTCTTT.